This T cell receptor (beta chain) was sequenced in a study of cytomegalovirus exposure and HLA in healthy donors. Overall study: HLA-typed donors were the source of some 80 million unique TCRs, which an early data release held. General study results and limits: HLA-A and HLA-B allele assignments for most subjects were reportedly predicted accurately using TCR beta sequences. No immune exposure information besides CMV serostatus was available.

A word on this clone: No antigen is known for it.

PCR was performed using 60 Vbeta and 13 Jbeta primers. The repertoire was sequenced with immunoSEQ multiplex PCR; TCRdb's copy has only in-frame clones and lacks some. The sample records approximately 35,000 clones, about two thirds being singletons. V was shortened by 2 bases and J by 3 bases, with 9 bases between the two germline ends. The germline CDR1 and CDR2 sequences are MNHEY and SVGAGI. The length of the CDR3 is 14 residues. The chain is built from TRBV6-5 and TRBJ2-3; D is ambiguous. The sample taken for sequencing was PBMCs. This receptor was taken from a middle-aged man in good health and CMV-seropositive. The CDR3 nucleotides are TGTGCCAGCAGTTACCACGGTCGTACAGATACGCAGTATTTT. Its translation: CASSYHGRTDTQYF.